This is a list of T cell receptor beta chains from one sample in a study of CD8+CD57+ T cells in acquired aplastic anemia. From the reads, TCRdb called clonotypes with MiXCR, one entry per CDR3 protein. The sample shows over 150,000 distinct CDR3 sequences, around 48% of them seen only once. The sample comprised sorted CD4+, CD8+, or CD8+CD57+ T cells (not recorded which) from PBMCs. The receptors originated from a human donor with aplastic anemia. The CDR3 runs from the conserved cysteine through the conserved F or W. Each record gives: D gene, V gene, clone size, J gene, CDR3 DNA, CDR3 protein. D genes are given only for firm matches. Only part of the rows carry a size: once, few, many, or a class if the clone is expanded.

TRBD2	TRBV28	few	TRBJ2-7	TGTGCCAGCACAACTAGCGGGAATTACGAGCAGTACTTC	CASTTSGNYEQYF
NA	TRBV28	NA	TRBJ1-5	TGTGCCAGCAGTTCCCCTGGACAGTATAGCAATCAGCCCCAGCATTTT	CASSSPGQYSNQPQHF
TRBD1	TRBV29-1	NA	TRBJ2-7	TGCAGCGGAGGACAGGGCTACGAGCAGTACTTC	CSGGQGYEQYF
NA	TRBV2	many	TRBJ1-4	TGTGCCAGCAGCCCGACACCGGAAAAACTGTTTTTT	CASSPTPEKLFF
TRBD2	TRBV6-1	many	TRBJ2-7	TGTGCCAGCAGGGTCCGTAGCGGGAGGACGTACGAGCAGTACTTC	CASRVRSGRTYEQYF
TRBD1	TRBV7-9	NA	TRBJ2-5	TGTGCCAGCAGCTTAGGAAGGATGACAGGGGATTCCCAGTACTTC	CASSLGRMTGDSQYF
TRBD1	TRBV14	many	TRBJ1-6	TGTGCCAGCAGCCAAAGGACAGGGATCGGATCCTATAATTCACCCCTCCACTTT	CASSQRTGIGSYNSPLHF
NA	TRBV19	NA	TRBJ2-2	TGTGCCAGTAGTATCCGGACGGAAACCGGGGAGCTGTTTTTT	CASSIRTETGELFF
TRBD2	TRBV6-2/TRBV6-3	many	TRBJ2-7	TGTGCCAGCAGTTACTCAGGTCGGGGAGGGGCGCTTCTCACCTACGAGCAGTACTTC	CASSYSGRGGALLTYEQYF
NA	TRBV24-1	few	TRBJ1-1	TGTGCCACCAGTGATCTTGGCACTGAAGCTTTCTTT	CATSDLGTEAFF
TRBD1	TRBV29-1	NA	TRBJ2-7	TGCAGCATACCGGGACAGGGCTTCGTTGAGCAGTACTTC	CSIPGQGFVEQYF
NA	TRBV5-1	many	TRBJ1-1	TGCGCCAGCAGGGATGACAGACAATTGAACACTGAAGCTTTCTTT	CASRDDRQLNTEAFF
TRBD1	TRBV7-8	NA	TRBJ2-7	TGTGCCAGCAGCTTAACGGACAGGGGCTCCTACGAGCAGTACTTC	CASSLTDRGSYEQYF
TRBD1	TRBV29-1	NA	TRBJ1-2	TGCAGCGTACGGACAGGGGCAATCTATGGCTACACCTTC	CSVRTGAIYGYTF
NA	TRBV5-4	many	TRBJ2-1	TGTGCCAGCAGCTTGATTAGGGACGACAATGAGCAGTTCTTC	CASSLIRDDNEQFF
TRBD1	TRBV25-1	NA	TRBJ1-6	TGTGCCAGCAGTGAGGGACAGGGGAATTCACCCCTCCACTTT	CASSEGQGNSPLHF
TRBD2	TRBV2	NA	TRBJ2-7	TGTGCCACTAGCGGGAGTAGCAACGAGCAGTACTTC	CATSGSSNEQYF
NA	TRBV9	NA	TRBJ2-5	TGTGCCAGCAGCTTCGGTGGCGGGGGCGTGGGAGAGACCCGGTACTTC	CASSFGGGGVGETRYF